These T cell receptor beta chains were read from a single sample in a study of identical twins. TCRdb passed the 5' RACE reads through MiXCR, listing each CDR3 protein once. Of 600,000 to 800,000 distinct CDR3 sequences listed, 21% are singletons. These data were also filed under a second study, of T cells expressing NK-cell markers.

The material sequenced was PBMCs. The receptors were gathered from a woman between 18 and 30 years old in good health. Both conserved end residues are part of each CDR3. Each record gives: J gene, D gene, V gene, clone size, CDR3 protein, CDR3 DNA. The D gene is left open where the match is weak. Clone sizes are given selectively: once, few, many, or a class where the clone is expanded.

J: TRBJ1-2; D: TRBD1; V: TRBV5-6; size: few; CDR3: CASSLDRDSNYGYTF; DNA: TGTGCCAGCAGCTTGGACCGGGACAGCAACTATGGCTACACCTTC
J: TRBJ1-2; D: .; V: TRBV6-1; size: few; CDR3: CATEEVIGSYGYTF; DNA: TGTGCCACCGAGGAAGTAATAGGGAGCTATGGCTACACCTTC
J: TRBJ2-7; D: .; V: TRBV18; size: .; CDR3: CASSPDRDYEQYF; DNA: TGTGCCAGCTCACCCGACAGAGACTACGAGCAGTACTTC
J: TRBJ1-1; D: TRBD1; V: TRBV4-3; size: many; CDR3: CASSQVQGARRTEAFF; DNA: TGCGCCAGCAGCCAAGTTCAGGGGGCGAGGAGAACTGAAGCTTTCTTT
J: TRBJ2-7; D: .; V: TRBV20-1; size: .; CDR3: CSARIGTDAYEQYF; DNA: TGCAGTGCTAGAATTGGGACTGACGCCTACGAGCAGTACTTC
J: TRBJ2-3; D: TRBD2; V: TRBV3-1; size: once; CDR3: CASSLQRGYTDTQYF; DNA: TGTGCCAGCAGCCTCCAGCGGGGCTACACAGATACGCAGTATTTT
J: TRBJ1-1; D: .; V: TRBV6-5; size: few; CDR3: CASSYSIGATEAFF; DNA: TGTGCCAGCAGTTACTCGATAGGTGCCACTGAAGCTTTCTTT
J: TRBJ1-2; D: .; V: TRBV7-8; size: few; CDR3: CASSLDEPGRLIYGYTF; DNA: TGTGCCAGCAGCTTGGATGAGCCAGGGCGTCTAATCTATGGCTACACCTTC
J: TRBJ2-3; D: .; V: TRBV6-5; size: .; CDR3: CASRRTTDTQYF; DNA: TGTGCCAGCAGACGGACCACAGATACGCAGTATTTT
J: TRBJ2-7; D: TRBD1; V: TRBV7-2; size: .; CDR3: CASSSRTGWEQYF; DNA: TGTGCCAGCAGCTCCCGGACAGGGTGGGAGCAGTACTTC
J: TRBJ2-5; D: TRBD1; V: TRBV20-1; size: few; CDR3: CSARAPGQDGETQYF; DNA: TGCAGTGCTAGGGCGCCGGGACAGGACGGGGAGACCCAGTACTTC
J: TRBJ2-7; D: TRBD1; V: TRBV29-1; size: few; CDR3: CSVGVGQGAYEQYF; DNA: TGCAGCGTTGGGGTGGGACAGGGGGCCTACGAGCAGTACTTC
J: TRBJ2-1; D: TRBD1; V: TRBV7-9; size: .; CDR3: CASSSPDRVYNEQFF; DNA: TGTGCCAGCAGCTCCCCTGACAGGGTCTACAATGAGCAGTTCTTC
J: TRBJ2-5; D: TRBD2; V: TRBV12-3/TRBV12-4; size: few; CDR3: CASSPLAGIGETQYF; DNA: TGTGCCAGCAGTCCGTTAGCGGGGATAGGAGAGACCCAGTACTTC
J: TRBJ2-2; D: .; V: TRBV7-2; size: .; CDR3: CASSLERLSGELFF; DNA: TGTGCCAGCAGCTTAGAGAGATTGTCCGGGGAGCTGTTTTTT
J: TRBJ1-1; D: .; V: TRBV3-1; size: many; CDR3: CASSRGTTEAFF; DNA: TGTGCCAGCAGCCGTGGTACCACTGAAGCTTTCTTT
J: TRBJ2-1; D: .; V: TRBV28; size: .; CDR3: CASIDGASFNEQFF; DNA: TGTGCCTCGATCGACGGGGCCTCATTCAATGAGCAGTTCTTC
J: TRBJ1-5; D: .; V: TRBV29-1; size: many; CDR3: CSVVFQYNQPQHF; DNA: TGCAGCGTTGTCTTCCAGTACAATCAGCCCCAGCATTTT
J: TRBJ2-3; D: TRBD1; V: TRBV27; size: .; CDR3: CASSLSARTGGLSDTQYF; DNA: TGTGCCAGCAGTTTATCGGCTCGGACAGGGGGCCTCTCAGATACGCAGTATTTT
J: TRBJ2-5; D: .; V: TRBV12-3/TRBV12-4; size: many; CDR3: CASSLAGYDETQYF; DNA: TGTGCCAGCAGTTTAGCCGGGTACGACGAGACCCAGTACTTC
J: TRBJ2-3; D: TRBD1; V: TRBV20-1; size: many; CDR3: CSAGLWNSAGGTQYF; DNA: TGCAGTGCTGGACTTTGGAACTCCGCAGGGGGTACGCAGTATTTT
J: TRBJ2-3; D: .; V: TRBV27; size: .; CDR3: CASSVLAHTTDTQYF; DNA: TGTGCCAGCAGTGTCCTAGCGCATACCACAGATACGCAGTATTTT
J: TRBJ2-1; D: .; V: TRBV20-1; size: many; CDR3: CSARVVEQFF; DNA: TGCAGTGCTAGAGTGGTTGAGCAGTTCTTC
J: TRBJ2-1; D: TRBD1; V: TRBV2; size: many; CDR3: CASRGQGSEQFF; DNA: TGTGCCAGCCGTGGACAGGGAAGTGAGCAGTTCTTC
J: TRBJ2-2; D: TRBD2; V: TRBV7-2; size: once; CDR3: CASSPRGGRRGGELFF; DNA: TGTGCCAGCAGCCCCCGCGGCGGGAGAAGGGGCGGGGAGCTGTTTTTT
J: TRBJ2-1; D: TRBD2; V: TRBV5-1; size: few; CDR3: CASSAQTSVFNEQFF; DNA: TGCGCCAGCAGCGCCCAGACTAGCGTGTTCAATGAGCAGTTCTTC
J: TRBJ2-5; D: .; V: TRBV20-1; size: few; CDR3: CSARARRETQYF; DNA: TGCAGTGCTAGGGCCCGGCGAGAGACCCAGTACTTC
J: TRBJ1-2; D: TRBD1; V: TRBV5-1; size: .; CDR3: CASSTDRPNYGYTF; DNA: TGCGCCAGCAGCACGGACAGGCCTAACTATGGCTACACCTTC
J: TRBJ2-5; D: .; V: TRBV3-1; size: .; CDR3: CASSPLTDQETQYF; DNA: TGTGCCAGCAGCCCTTTGACAGACCAAGAGACCCAGTACTTC
J: TRBJ2-7; D: .; V: TRBV24-1; size: .; CDR3: CATSDPAASVDSYEQYF; DNA: TGTGCCACCAGTGACCCCGCGGCTTCAGTAGACTCCTACGAGCAGTACTTC
J: TRBJ2-3; D: TRBD2; V: TRBV20-1; size: .; CDR3: CSALRGSGGPGTDTQYF; DNA: TGCAGTGCTCTTCGGGGTAGCGGGGGCCCCGGGACAGATACGCAGTATTTT
J: TRBJ1-5; D: .; V: TRBV10-3; size: few; CDR3: CAISDGLRNNQPQHF; DNA: TGTGCCATCAGTGATGGGTTAAGGAACAATCAGCCCCAGCATTTT
J: TRBJ2-2; D: .; V: TRBV12-3/TRBV12-4; size: many; CDR3: CASLRAVYTGELFF; DNA: TGTGCCAGCCTAAGGGCGGTCTACACCGGGGAGCTGTTTTTT
J: TRBJ1-5; D: TRBD1; V: TRBV6-1; size: .; CDR3: CASRNRGPYQPQHF; DNA: TGTGCCAGCAGAAACAGGGGGCCTTATCAGCCCCAGCATTTT
J: TRBJ2-5; D: .; V: TRBV12-5; size: few; CDR3: CASGLVDRSLKTQYF; DNA: TGTGCTAGTGGTTTGGTCGACAGGAGTTTGAAGACCCAGTACTTC
J: TRBJ1-5; D: .; V: TRBV9; size: many; CDR3: CASSVGYREDQPQHF; DNA: TGTGCCAGCAGCGTAGGCTACAGGGAGGATCAGCCCCAGCATTTT
J: TRBJ2-3; D: .; V: TRBV5-4; size: few; CDR3: CASSLETGRDTQYF; DNA: TGTGCCAGCAGCTTGGAGACGGGACGAGATACGCAGTATTTT
J: TRBJ2-3; D: TRBD2; V: TRBV20-1; size: .; CDR3: CSARALRLAGVKDTQYF; DNA: TGCAGTGCTAGAGCACTGCGGCTAGCGGGAGTTAAAGATACGCAGTATTTT
J: TRBJ2-3; D: .; V: TRBV5-1; size: few; CDR3: CASSIKLGGTDTQYF; DNA: TGCGCCAGCAGCATAAAACTAGGAGGGACAGATACGCAGTATTTT
J: TRBJ2-5; D: .; V: TRBV11-2; size: .; CDR3: CASSPAGFRETQYF; DNA: TGTGCCAGCAGCCCAGCCGGTTTCAGAGAGACCCAGTACTTC
J: TRBJ2-5; D: .; V: TRBV7-9; size: many; CDR3: CASSSQGPETQYF; DNA: TGTGCCAGCAGCTCGCAGGGGCCGGAGACCCAGTACTTC
J: TRBJ1-2; D: TRBD1; V: TRBV6-1; size: many; CDR3: CASSGRVKGAYGYTF; DNA: TGTGCCAGCAGTGGCCGCGTGAAGGGGGCCTATGGCTACACCTTC
J: TRBJ1-2; D: .; V: TRBV5-1; size: few; CDR3: CASRLKNYGYTF; DNA: TGCGCCAGCAGACTGAAGAACTATGGCTACACCTTC
J: TRBJ1-1; D: TRBD1; V: TRBV12-3/TRBV12-4; size: many; CDR3: CASSFRGGYTEAFF; DNA: TGTGCCAGCAGTTTCAGGGGGGGGTACACTGAAGCTTTCTTT
J: TRBJ1-2; D: .; V: TRBV5-6; size: .; CDR3: CASSLRFFGNGGYTF; DNA: TGTGCCAGCAGCTTACGGTTTTTTGGCAACGGAGGCTACACCTTC
J: TRBJ1-1; D: .; V: TRBV5-1; size: few; CDR3: CASSLADTRDEPSF; DNA: TGCGCCAGCAGCTTGGCGGACACCCGCGACGAACCGAGCTTT
J: TRBJ2-3; D: TRBD1; V: TRBV5-1; size: many; CDR3: CASRWQGDTDTQYF; DNA: TGCGCCAGCAGGTGGCAGGGGGATACAGATACGCAGTATTTT
J: TRBJ2-1; D: TRBD2; V: TRBV20-1; size: few; CDR3: CSARDSAGALGLQFF; DNA: TGCAGTGCTAGAGATTCCGCGGGAGCCCTGGGTTTACAGTTCTTC